The entry that follows covers one T cell receptor (beta chain) sequence. Its specificity is not known. The sample belongs to a study of T-cell reconstitution after alpha-beta-depleted transplantation in children. V gave up 2 bases and J gave up 3 bases, with 17 bases separating them. Germline-derived CDR1 and CDR2 are MNHEY and SVGAGI. The CDR3 runs 16 residues. The library targeted TCRbeta and was prepared with unique molecular identifiers. Each CDR3 protein gets one entry after TCRdb re-called the PCR reads with MiXCR. The table has around 4,200 distinct CDR3 sequences, roughly 12% seen once. General study points: Some patients' high day-60 TCRbeta diversity was attributed to recipient cells surviving conditioning. The authors attributed T-cell counts and diversity one year after transplant mostly to newly produced T cells. In patients about two months after transplant, alpha-beta T cells reportedly arose from several hundred expanded graft clones.

This receptor was identified in a male patient aged 2-15 years who had a stem cell transplant for acute lymphoblastic leukemia, so the T cells may come from the graft donor. The chain has TRBV6-5 and TRBJ2-7, with D uncertain. Specimen: PBMCs, mostly from graft donor cells, collected 60 days after TCRalphabeta/CD19-depleted stem cell transplant. CDR3 loop: CASSYAPAFDIYEQYF. The CDR3 DNA sequence: TGTGCCAGCAGTTACGCCCCCGCCTTCGATATCTACGAGCAGTACTTC.